The following is a TCR beta chain sequence with its context. Its target is unknown. V lost 6 bases to trimming and J lost 9 bases, with 17 bases between them. The CDR3 consists of 13 residues. Germline CDR1 MDHEN, CDR2 SYDVKM. These data originate in a study of shared clonotypes between healthy human individuals. Across the whole study: Per donor, three plates held CD4 naive cells, three held CD4 memory, two held CD8 naive and one held CD8 memory.

Every donor was a Caucasian adult from Nashville, Tennessee. Study-wide results and caveats: It was the few donors that limited the genetic and exposure-history diversity represented. Memory subsets generally showed smaller estimated richness than naive subsets did.

The protocol was immunoSEQ multiplex PCR, while the TCRdb copy is restricted to in-frame clones and leaves out a portion. The sample yields about 1.5 million clones, 95% to 99% seen once. The sequenced sample was naive CD4+ T cells sorted from blood. Documented subset: CD45RA+ positively selected. J is TRBJ1-2 and V is TRBV28; maybe TRBD1 (5 bases). The origin of this receptor is a man under 40 in good health. Here the CDR3 reads CASSWDLGESYTF. Written as DNA, the CDR3 is TGTGCCAGCAGCTGGGACTTGGGGGAAAGCTACACCTTC.